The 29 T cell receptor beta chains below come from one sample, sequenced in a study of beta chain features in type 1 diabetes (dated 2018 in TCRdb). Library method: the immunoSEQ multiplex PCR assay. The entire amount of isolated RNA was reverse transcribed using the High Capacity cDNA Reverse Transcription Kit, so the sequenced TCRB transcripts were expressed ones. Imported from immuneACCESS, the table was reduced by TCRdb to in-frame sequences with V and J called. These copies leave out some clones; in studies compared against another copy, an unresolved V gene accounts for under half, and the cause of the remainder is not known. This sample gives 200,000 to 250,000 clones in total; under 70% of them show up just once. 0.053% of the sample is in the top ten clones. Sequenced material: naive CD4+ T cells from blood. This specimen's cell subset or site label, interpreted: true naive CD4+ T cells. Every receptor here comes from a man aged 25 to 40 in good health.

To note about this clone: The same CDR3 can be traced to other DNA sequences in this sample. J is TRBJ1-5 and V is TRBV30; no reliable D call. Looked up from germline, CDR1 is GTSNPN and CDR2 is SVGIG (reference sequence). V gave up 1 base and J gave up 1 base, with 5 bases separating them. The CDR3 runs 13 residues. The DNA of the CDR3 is TGTGCCTGGAGTGGGAAGAGCAATCAGCCCCAGCATTTT. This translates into CAWSGKSNQPQHF.

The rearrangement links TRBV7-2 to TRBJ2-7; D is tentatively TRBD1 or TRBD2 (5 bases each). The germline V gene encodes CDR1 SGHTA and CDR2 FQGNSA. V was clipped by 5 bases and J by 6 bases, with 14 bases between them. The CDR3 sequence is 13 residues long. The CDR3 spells CASSREGRGEQYF. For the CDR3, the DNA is TGTGCCAGCAGCCGAGAGGGACGGGGCGAGCAGTACTTC.

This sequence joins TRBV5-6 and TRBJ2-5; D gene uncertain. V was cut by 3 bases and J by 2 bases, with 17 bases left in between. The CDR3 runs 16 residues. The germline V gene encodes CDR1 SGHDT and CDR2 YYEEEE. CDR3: CASSSLEMWFQETQYF. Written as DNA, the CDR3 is TGTGCCAGCAGCTCCCTGGAGATGTGGTTTCAAGAGACCCAGTACTTC.

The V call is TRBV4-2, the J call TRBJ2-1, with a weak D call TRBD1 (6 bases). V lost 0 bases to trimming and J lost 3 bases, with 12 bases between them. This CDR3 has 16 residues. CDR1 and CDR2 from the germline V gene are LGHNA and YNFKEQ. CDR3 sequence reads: CASSQEGTTIYNEQFF. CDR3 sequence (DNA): TGTGCCAGCAGCCAAGAAGGGACAACCATCTACAATGAGCAGTTCTTC.

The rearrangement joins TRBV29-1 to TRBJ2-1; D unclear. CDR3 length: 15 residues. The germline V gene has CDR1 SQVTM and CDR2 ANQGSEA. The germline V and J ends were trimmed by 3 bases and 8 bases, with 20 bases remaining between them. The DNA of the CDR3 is TGCAGCGTTGACCGGGCCCCACAGAATCTATATGAGCAGTTCTTC. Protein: CSVDRAPQNLYEQFF.

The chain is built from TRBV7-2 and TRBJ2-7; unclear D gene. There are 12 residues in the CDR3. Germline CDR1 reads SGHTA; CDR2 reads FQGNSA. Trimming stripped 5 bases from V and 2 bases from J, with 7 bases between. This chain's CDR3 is CASSASPYEQYF. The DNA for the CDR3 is TGTGCCAGCAGCGCGTCCCCCTACGAGCAGTACTTC.

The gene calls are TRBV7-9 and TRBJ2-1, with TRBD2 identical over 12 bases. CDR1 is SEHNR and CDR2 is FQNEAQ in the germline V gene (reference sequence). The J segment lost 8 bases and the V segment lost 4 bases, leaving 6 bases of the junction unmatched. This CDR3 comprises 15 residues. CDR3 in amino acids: CASSYLAGGHDEQFF. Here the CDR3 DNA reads TGTGCCAGCAGCTATCTAGCGGGAGGGCATGATGAGCAGTTCTTC.

CDR3 loop: CASSQLAGAYNEQFF. The CDR3 nucleotides are TGCGCCAGCAGCCAACTAGCGGGGGCGTACAATGAGCAGTTCTTC. This chain joins TRBV4-1 and TRBJ2-1; 10 bases agree with TRBD2. This CDR3 contains 15 residues. The trim removed 2 bases at V and 4 bases at J, leaving 2 bases unmatched. The germline CDR1 and CDR2 sequences are MGHRA and YSYEKL.

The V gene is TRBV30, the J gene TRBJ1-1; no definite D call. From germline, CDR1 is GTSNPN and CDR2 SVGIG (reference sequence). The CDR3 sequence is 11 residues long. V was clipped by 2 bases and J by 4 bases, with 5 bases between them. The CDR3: CAWSSFTEAFF. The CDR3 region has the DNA TGTGCCTGGAGTAGTTTCACTGAAGCTTTCTTT.

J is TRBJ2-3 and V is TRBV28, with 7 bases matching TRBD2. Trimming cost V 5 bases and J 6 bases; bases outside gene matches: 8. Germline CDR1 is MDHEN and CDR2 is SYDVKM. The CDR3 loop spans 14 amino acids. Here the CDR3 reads CASSPPGGLDTQYF. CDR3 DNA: TGTGCCAGCAGTCCCCCGGGAGGTTTGGATACGCAGTATTTT.

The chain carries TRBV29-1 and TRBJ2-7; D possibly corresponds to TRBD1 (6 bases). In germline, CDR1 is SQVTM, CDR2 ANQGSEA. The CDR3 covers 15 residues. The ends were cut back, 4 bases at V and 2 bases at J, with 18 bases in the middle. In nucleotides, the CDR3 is TGCAGCGTTGCCAGGGGTCTCGACCCGACCTACGAGCAGTACTTC. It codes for CSVARGLDPTYEQYF.

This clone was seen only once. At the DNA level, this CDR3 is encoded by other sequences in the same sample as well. CDR3 sequence: CASSLEYEQYF. The CDR3 DNA follows: TGTGCCAGCAGTTTAGAATACGAGCAGTACTTC. The V call is TRBV28, the J call TRBJ2-7; D not resolved. The germline gives CDR1 MDHEN, CDR2 SYDVKM. This CDR3 is 11 amino acids long. Trimming cost V 2 bases and J 4 bases, with 3 bases left between them.

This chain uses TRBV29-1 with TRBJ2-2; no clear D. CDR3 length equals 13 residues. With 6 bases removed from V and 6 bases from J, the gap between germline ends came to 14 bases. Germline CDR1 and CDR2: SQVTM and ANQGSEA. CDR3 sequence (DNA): TGCAGCGTGGGCACAGAAGTTCCCGGGGAGCTGTTTTTT. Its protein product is CSVGTEVPGELFF.

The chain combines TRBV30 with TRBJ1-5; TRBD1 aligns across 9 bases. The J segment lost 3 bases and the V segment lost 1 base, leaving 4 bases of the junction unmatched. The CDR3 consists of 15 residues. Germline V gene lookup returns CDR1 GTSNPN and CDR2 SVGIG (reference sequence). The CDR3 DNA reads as TGTGCCTGGAGTGATGGACAGGGGCTCAATCAGCCCCAGCATTTT. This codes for CAWSDGQGLNQPQHF.

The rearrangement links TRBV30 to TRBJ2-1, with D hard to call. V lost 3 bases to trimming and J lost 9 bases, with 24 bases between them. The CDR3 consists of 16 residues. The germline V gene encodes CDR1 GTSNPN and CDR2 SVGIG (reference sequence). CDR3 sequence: CAWRDPLRHAGGEQFF. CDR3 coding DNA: TGTGCCTGGAGAGACCCGTTAAGGCACGCCGGTGGTGAGCAGTTCTTC.

The CDR3 sequence: CASSFRGYEQYF. As DNA, the CDR3 is TGCGCCAGCAGCTTCCGGGGGTACGAGCAGTACTTC. V usage is TRBV5-1 and J usage is TRBJ2-7; D is possibly TRBD2 (6 bases). The V end lost 2 bases, the J end lost 4 bases, and 7 bases lay between the germline ends. Germline lookup yields CDR1 SGHRS and CDR2 YFSETQ. The CDR3 length is 12 residues.

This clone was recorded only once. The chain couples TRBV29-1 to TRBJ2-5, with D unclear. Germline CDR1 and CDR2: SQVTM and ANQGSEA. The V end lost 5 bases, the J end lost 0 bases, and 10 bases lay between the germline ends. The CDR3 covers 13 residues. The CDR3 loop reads CSVLDEHQETQYF. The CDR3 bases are TGCAGCGTTCTTGACGAGCACCAAGAGACCCAGTACTTC.

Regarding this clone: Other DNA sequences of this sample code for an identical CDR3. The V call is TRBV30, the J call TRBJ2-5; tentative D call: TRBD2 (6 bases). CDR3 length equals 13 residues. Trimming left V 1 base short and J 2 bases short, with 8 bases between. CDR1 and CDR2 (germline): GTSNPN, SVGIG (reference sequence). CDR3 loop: CAWSGGRQETQYF. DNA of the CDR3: TGTGCCTGGAGTGGAGGGAGGCAAGAGACCCAGTACTTC. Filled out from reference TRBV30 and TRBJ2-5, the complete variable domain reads SQTIHQWPATLVQPVGSPLSLECTVEGTSNPNLYWYRQAAGRGLQLLFYSVGIGQISSEVPQNLSASRPQDRQFILSSKKLLLSDSGFYLCAWSGGRQETQYFGPGTRLLVL.

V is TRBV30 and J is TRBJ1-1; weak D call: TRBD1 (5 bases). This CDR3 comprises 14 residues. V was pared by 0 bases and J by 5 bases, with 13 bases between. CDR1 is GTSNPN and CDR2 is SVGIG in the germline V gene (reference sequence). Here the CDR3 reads CAWSVHQGGTEAFF. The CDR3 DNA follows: TGTGCCTGGAGTGTACATCAGGGAGGTACTGAAGCTTTCTTT.

The CDR3 protein is CASSRGQGTLDEQYF. CDR3 DNA: TGTGCCAGTAGTAGAGGACAGGGGACATTGGACGAGCAGTACTTC. The chain recombines TRBV19 with TRBJ2-7, with 9 positions matching TRBD1. The CDR3 is 15 residues long. V lost 4 bases to trimming and J lost 5 bases; unmatched junction nucleotides: 9. Per the germline V gene, CDR1 is LNHDA and CDR2 is SQIVND (reference sequence).

CDR3 amino acids: CASSDGQLETQYF. In DNA form, the CDR3 reads TGTGCCAGCTCCGATGGGCAATTGGAGACCCAGTACTTC. The chain combines TRBV7-9 with TRBJ2-5, with D uncertain. Trimming removed 8 bases at V and 5 bases at J, with 15 bases between. The CDR3 has 13 amino acids. CDR1 and CDR2 (germline): SEHNR, FQNEAQ (reference sequence).

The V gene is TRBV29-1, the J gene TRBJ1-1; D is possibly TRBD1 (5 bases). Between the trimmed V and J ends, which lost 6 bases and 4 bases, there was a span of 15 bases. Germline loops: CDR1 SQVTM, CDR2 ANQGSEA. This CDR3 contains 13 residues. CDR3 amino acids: CSVDQSGGTEAFF. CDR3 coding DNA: TGCAGCGTGGACCAAAGTGGGGGCACTGAAGCTTTCTTT.

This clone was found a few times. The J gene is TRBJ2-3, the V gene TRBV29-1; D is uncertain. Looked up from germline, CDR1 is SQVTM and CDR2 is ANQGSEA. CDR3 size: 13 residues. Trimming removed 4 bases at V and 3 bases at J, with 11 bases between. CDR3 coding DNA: TGCAGCGTTGCTGGGGTTTGGACAGATACGCAGTATTTT. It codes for CSVAGVWTDTQYF.

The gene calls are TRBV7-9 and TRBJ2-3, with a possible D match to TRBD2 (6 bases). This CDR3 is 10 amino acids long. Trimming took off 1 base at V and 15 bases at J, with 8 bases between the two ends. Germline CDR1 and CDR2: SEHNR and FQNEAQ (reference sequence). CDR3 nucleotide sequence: TGTGCCAGCAGCTTAGGCGGGGAATATTTT. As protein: CASSLGGEYF.

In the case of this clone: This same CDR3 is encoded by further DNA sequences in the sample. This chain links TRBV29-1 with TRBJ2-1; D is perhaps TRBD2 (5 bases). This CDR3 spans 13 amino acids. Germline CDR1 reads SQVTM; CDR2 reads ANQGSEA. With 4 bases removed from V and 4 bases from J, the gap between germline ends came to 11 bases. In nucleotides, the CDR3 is TGCAGCGTTGCCGGGCGGGCTTACAATGAGCAGTTCTTC. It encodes CSVAGRAYNEQFF.

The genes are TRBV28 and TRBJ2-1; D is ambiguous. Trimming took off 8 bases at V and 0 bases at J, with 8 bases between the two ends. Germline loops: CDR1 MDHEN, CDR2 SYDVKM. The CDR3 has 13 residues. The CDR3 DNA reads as TGTGCCAGCGGGTACCCCTCCTACAATGAGCAGTTCTTC. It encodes CASGYPSYNEQFF.

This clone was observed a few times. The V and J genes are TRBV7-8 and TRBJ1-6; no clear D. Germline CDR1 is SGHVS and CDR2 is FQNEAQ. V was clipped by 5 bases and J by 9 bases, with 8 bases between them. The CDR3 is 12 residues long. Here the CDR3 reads CASSPVRSPLHF. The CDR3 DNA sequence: TGTGCCAGCAGCCCTGTTCGTTCACCCCTCCACTTT.

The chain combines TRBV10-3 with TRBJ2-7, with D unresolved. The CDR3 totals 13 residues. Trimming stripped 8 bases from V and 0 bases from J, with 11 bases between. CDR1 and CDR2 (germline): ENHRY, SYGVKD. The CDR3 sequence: CAISTDFSYEQYF. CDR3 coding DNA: TGTGCCATCTCAACAGACTTCTCCTACGAGCAGTACTTC.

As DNA, the CDR3 is TGTGCCTGGACAGGGGACCCCTCTGGGGCCAACGTCCTGACTTTC. This encodes CAWTGDPSGANVLTF. The chain has TRBV30 and TRBJ2-6, with D possibly being TRBD1 (6 bases). Germline CDR1 GTSNPN, CDR2 SVGIG (reference sequence). Between the trimmed V and J ends, which lost 4 bases and 0 bases, there was a span of 10 bases. CDR3 length: 15 amino acids.